Described below is a single T cell receptor (beta chain) sequence and its context. Its antigen is not identified. This entry is derived from a study of CD8 T cells in Susac syndrome. Study results and limitations: TCR sequencing and HLA analysis covered a relatively small number of individuals.

About 0.5 to 1 ug RNA was reverse transcribed with random hexamers. TCRdb reprocessed the immunoSEQ multiplex PCR reads with MiXCR, giving one entry per CDR3 protein. The sample holds about 150,000 distinct CDR3 sequences, approximately 94% seen once. TCR beta sequencing covered blood CD8+ and CD4+ T cells. Input material: CD4+ T cells from PBMCs. This clonotype was obtained from a human donor in good health.

The CDR3 DNA sequence: TGCAGTGTTCACAGGGAAGGAAACACTGAAGCTTTCTTT. Translated: CSVHREGNTEAFF. The rearrangement uses TRBV20-1 and TRBJ1-1; D perhaps matches TRBD1 (6 bases). Trimming took off 7 bases at V and 2 bases at J, with 14 bases between the two ends. The CDR3 has 13 residues. Per germline, CDR1 DFQATT and CDR2 SNEGSKA (reference sequence).